The 2 T cell receptor beta chains presented below share a single source sample, sequenced in a study of CD8 T cells in ankylosing spondylitis. A single record per CDR3 protein comes from TCRdb applying MiXCR to the 5' RACE reads. The data contain roughly 30,000 distinct CDR3 sequences, approximately 28% of them singletons. Material for sequencing was synovial fluid, either unsorted or a sorted T cell fraction (not recorded which). The receptors originated from a male donor with ankylosing spondylitis.

The chain is built from TRBV6-1 and TRBJ2-1; 7 nucleotides agree with TRBD2. The CDR3 runs 17 residues. Trimming took 6 bases from V and 4 from J; bases not matched to a gene: 15. CDR1 and CDR2 from the germline V gene are MNHNS and SASEGT. CDR3 protein: CASRDFTGWEGYNEQFF. The CDR3 DNA is TGTGCCAGCAGAGACTTTACTGGGTGGGAGGGTTACAATGAGCAGTTCTTC.

In this sample, this clonotype turned up many times. This chain connects TRBV11-2 to TRBJ2-1; the D is unclear. Germline values: CDR1 SGHAT, CDR2 FQNNGV. This CDR3 comprises 16 residues. Trimming left V 0 bases short and J 0 bases short, with 9 bases between. The CDR3 bases are TGTGCCAGCAGCTTAGATCCTATGAGCTCCTACAATGAGCAGTTCTTC. Encoded protein: CASSLDPMSSYNEQFF.